The T cell receptor beta chain under discussion was sequenced for a study of CD8+ T cells in alopecia areata (dated by TCRdb to 2017 to 2018). Background on the whole study: The treated patients took part in an open-label pilot trial in which moderate-to-severe alopecia areata was treated with oral tofacitinib at 5 to 10 mg twice daily. Tofacitinib was administered for 6 to 18 months, and 6 months of follow-up off drug were then conducted to assess delayed response and recurrence. High-throughput TCRbeta sequencing was used to examine T cell clonal expansion in alopecia areata in both the C3H/HeJ mouse model and human patients. In humans, TCRbeta sequencing was performed on scalp tissue and on sorted CD4+ and CD8+ peripheral blood T cells from healthy controls and from patients with patchy or totalis/universalis alopecia areata. Biopsies were taken from tofacitinib-treated patients at baseline and at 4 and 24 weeks of treatment, and a later scalp biopsy was taken in several of the tofacitinib-treated patients. Scalp clonality was compared across normal scalp (n=4), patchy alopecia areata scalp (n=8), and alopecia totalis/universalis scalp (n=8). RNA was extracted with the PAXgene miRNA kit for fixed scalp, the miRNeasy kit for PBMCs, and the RNeasy kit for mouse skin. TCRbeta CDR3 regions were amplified by immunoSEQ multiplex PCR with 35 Vbeta forward and 13 Jbeta reverse primers.

A remark on this clone: There is no known antigen for this receptor. No base qualities exist here, and no much larger clone lies one base off it.

V loses 3 bases, J loses 2 bases, and the germline ends lie 13 bases apart. The germline V gene (reference sequence) sets CDR1 to LNHDA and CDR2 to SQIVND. From its cysteine to its phenylalanine, the CDR3 spans 15 amino acids. This entry keeps only the CDR3 DNA: 45 bases, framed from base 1. The study at large found these results: Higher clonality and more expanded CD8+ clones were observed in lesional scalp than in normal scalp, particularly in alopecia totalis/universalis, a finding suggestive of antigenic drive. Unlike mouse skin, where gammadelta T cells dominate, normal human skin contains resident alphabeta T cells that get sequenced too, which complicates analysis of the scalp TCR repertoire. Compared with mice, TCR sequences shared between patients were less clear, possibly partly because of HLA diversity across the patient population.

The library was built by means of the immunoSEQ multiplex PCR assay. RNA was extracted from all samples and reverse transcribed into cDNA, which served as template for TCR sequencing. SuperScript III was used for first-strand cDNA synthesis, primed with a 2:1 mix of oligo-dT and random hexamers. A synthetic immune receptor repertoire was used to measure amplification bias, and any remaining bias was corrected computationally. The paper's data handling went like this. Raw reads were preprocessed to remove errors, and CDR3 was defined according to IMGT conventions as the region from the conserved cysteine to phenylalanine. Clonality was calculated as 1 minus Shannon entropy normalized by log2 of the number of productive unique TCRs. Whether each scalp clone was CD4 or CD8 was inferred by checking scalp TCRbeta sequences against the CD4 and CD8 repertoires from sorted blood. The clones in this table, taken by TCRdb from immuneACCESS, are in-frame only. Not every clone is retained; where verified, under half of the shortfall comes from an unresolved V gene, and the cause of the rest is unknown. V, J and clone size are taken as reported in that table, and D and trimming were inferred from the DNA itself. A total of 150,000 to 200,000 clones appear in this sample, about 67% of them only once. The leading ten clones occupy over 9.5% of the sample.

The label giving this sample's time point can be read as: baseline before oral tofacitinib. From alopecia areata patients, peripheral blood was collected along with lesional scalp punch biopsies. PBMCs were separated by density centrifugation and stained for CD3, CD4 and CD8, after which CD4+ and CD8+ T cells were sorted on a FACSAria. The chain uses TRBV19 and TRBJ1-2, with an unclear D gene assignment. Sequencing used CD8+ T cells sorted from blood, obtained at week 0. The receptor's source is a human donor with alopecia areata. The CDR3 has the sequence CASSMLNMGNYGYTF. The nucleotides are TGTGCCAGTAGTATGCTGAACATGGGAAACTATGGCTACACCTTC. Where the CDR3 stops, the reference TRBV19 and TRBJ1-2 genes take over; the full variable domain is DGGITQSPKYLFRKEGQNVTLSCEQNLNHDAMYWYRQDPGQGLRLIYYSQIVNDFQKGDIAEGYSVSREKKESFPLTVTSAQKNPTAFYLCASSMLNMGNYGYTFGSGTRLTVV.